The 27 T cell receptor beta chains below come from one sample, sequenced in a study of blood T cells in healthy people across ages. It was with a sample-barcoded 5' primer and a J-beta primer mix that a second PCR of roughly 6 to 12 cycles was run. TCRdb reprocessed the 5' RACE reads via MiXCR and lists one record per CDR3 protein. This sample has fewer than 1 million distinct CDR3 sequences, with around 43% found just once. The specimen sequenced was blood. The receptors shown here come from a man in his 60s in good health.

The J gene is TRBJ1-6, the V gene TRBV30; no definite D call. This CDR3 comprises 13 residues. The V gene's germline CDR1 is GTSNPN and CDR2 SVGIG (reference sequence). The V gene lost 4 bases and the J gene lost 9 bases, with 13 bases spanning the gap. The CDR3 region has the DNA TGTGCCTGGAAACAAGCTTCTGGTTCACCCCTCCACTTT. Translating gives CAWKQASGSPLHF.

The DNA for the CDR3 is TGCAGTGCCCGTTCGGGACAGCGCAATCAGCCCCAGCATTTT. Its protein is CSARSGQRNQPQHF. This chain links TRBV20-1 with TRBJ1-5; 7 positions match TRBD1. This CDR3 is 14 amino acids long. J lost 2 bases, V lost 6 bases, and 7 bases had no gene match. Germline loops: CDR1 DFQATT, CDR2 SNEGSKA (reference sequence).

The V call is TRBV11-2, the J call TRBJ2-1; 8 bases map to TRBD1. The junction had 5 bases not matched to a gene; V was cut back by 1 base and J by 6 bases. Germline CDR1 reads SGHAT; CDR2 reads FQNNGV. CDR3 length equals 15 residues. DNA of the CDR3: TGTGCCAGCAGCTTAGGGCAGGGGGCGCGCAATGAGCAGTTCTTC. Amino acid sequence: CASSLGQGARNEQFF.

There are a few counts of this clonotype. The CDR3 bases are TGTGCCACCATGACAGGGGGCGAAAGAGGAAATGAGCAGTTCTTC. Its translation is CATMTGGERGNEQFF. The V gene is TRBV15, the J gene TRBJ2-1; 10 bases align to TRBD1. V lost 7 bases and J lost 7; bases outside the gene matches: 10. CDR1 and CDR2 (germline): LNHNV, YYDKDF (reference sequence). This CDR3 spans 15 amino acids.

This chain uses TRBV4-1 with TRBJ1-2; D gene unclear. V lost 1 base, J lost 6 bases, and 15 bases lay in between. CDR1 MGHRA and CDR2 YSYEKL come from the germline V gene. The CDR3 is 15 residues long. DNA for the CDR3: TGCGCCAGCAGCCAAGTCTTCGCCGGGGTCCATGGCTACACCTTC. This encodes CASSQVFAGVHGYTF.

The CDR3: CASSLGPGPKDIQYF. DNA of the CDR3: TGTGCCAGCAGCTTAGGACCGGGGCCTAAAGACATTCAGTACTTC. This chain connects TRBV7-9 to TRBJ2-4; the D gene could be TRBD1 or TRBD2 (5 bases each). Germline V CDR1 and CDR2: SEHNR, FQNEAQ (reference sequence). V was pared by 1 base and J by 8 bases, with 15 bases between. The CDR3 has 15 residues.

The V and J genes are TRBV6-5 and TRBJ2-1; D unresolved. The CDR3 is 12 amino acids. The germline gives CDR1 MNHEY, CDR2 SVGAGI. The V gene lost 5 bases and the J gene lost 5 bases, with 7 bases spanning the gap. CDR3 amino acids: CASSKHNNEQFF. CDR3 bases: TGTGCCAGCAGTAAACACAACAATGAGCAGTTCTTC.

V usage is TRBV5-6 and J usage is TRBJ2-5, with 10 positions matching TRBD2. V was clipped by 0 bases and J by 4 bases; unmatched bases: 9. This CDR3 comprises 17 residues. CDR1 is SGHDT and CDR2 is YYEEEE in the germline V gene. CDR3 loop: CASSLAIPSGGRETQYF. CDR3 DNA: TGTGCCAGCAGCTTGGCCATTCCTAGCGGGGGCAGAGAGACCCAGTACTTC.

The V and J genes are TRBV7-9 and TRBJ2-5; possibly TRBD1 for D (6 bases). The germline gives CDR1 SEHNR, CDR2 FQNEAQ (reference sequence). This CDR3 has 17 amino acids. Trimming pared 1 base from V and 0 bases from J, leaving 15 bases between. Here the CDR3 DNA reads TGTGCCAGCAGCTTAGGACTACAGGGAATCCACCAAGAGACCCAGTACTTC. Translation: CASSLGLQGIHQETQYF.

The chain has TRBV29-1 and TRBJ2-1; D not certain. The germline V gene encodes CDR1 SQVTM and CDR2 ANQGSEA. V lost 7 bases and J lost 3, with 7 bases in between. The CDR3 runs to 11 residues. The CDR3 bases are TGCAGCGCTGGCCACTACAATGAGCAGTTCTTC. As protein: CSAGHYNEQFF.

V gene TRBV28 combines with J gene TRBJ2-7; a possible D gene is TRBD1 (6 bases). Germline CDR1 is MDHEN and CDR2 is SYDVKM. The germline V and J ends were trimmed by 2 bases and 3 bases, with 11 bases remaining between them. The CDR3 contains 14 residues. Here the CDR3 reads CASSLLDSLYEQYF. The DNA of the CDR3 is TGTGCCAGCAGTTTACTGGACAGCCTCTACGAGCAGTACTTC.

This clonotype turned up a few times. The rearrangement links TRBV28 to TRBJ1-1; D not resolved. Germline V gives CDR1 MDHEN, CDR2 SYDVKM. The CDR3 contains 12 residues. V lost 7 bases to trimming and J lost 0 bases, with 6 bases between them. The CDR3 sequence: CASKTLNTEAFF. The CDR3 region has the DNA TGTGCCAGCAAAACATTGAACACTGAAGCTTTCTTT.

The chain is built from TRBV3-1 and TRBJ2-1, with D unresolved. Trimming removed 1 base from V and 10 bases from J, with 8 bases in between. CDR1 and CDR2 (germline): LGHDT, YNNKEL (reference sequence). The CDR3 consists of 12 residues. The CDR3 DNA is TGTGCCAGCAGCCAAGCTCAGGAAGAGCAGTTCTTC. Translation gives CASSQAQEEQFF.

This clonotype was recorded a few times. The rearrangement uses TRBV11-2 and TRBJ2-7, with 7 bases aligning to TRBD1. The CDR3 has 13 residues. Germline CDR1 SGHAT, CDR2 FQNNGV. The V segment lost 0 bases and the J segment 10 bases; nucleotides outside the gene matches: 6. For the CDR3, the DNA is TGTGCCAGCAGCTTAGATGACAGGGCAAGCCAGTACTTC. It specifies CASSLDDRASQYF.

The V gene is TRBV7-2, the J gene TRBJ1-5, with 8 nucleotides matching TRBD1. The CDR3 extends over 17 amino acids. In germline, CDR1 is SGHTA, CDR2 FQGNSA. V lost 1 base, J lost 3 bases, and 8 bases stayed unmatched. The CDR3 region has the DNA TGTGCCAGCAGCTTAGGGGACAGGCTAAGACTCAATCAGCCCCAGCATTTT. Amino acids: CASSLGDRLRLNQPQHF.

This clonotype was counted only a few times. V usage is TRBV6-6 and J usage is TRBJ2-5; the match to TRBD2 covers 9 bases. Per germline, CDR1 MNHNY and CDR2 SVGAGI (reference sequence). V dropped 6 bases and J dropped 3; count of bases not matched to a gene: 11. This CDR3 comprises 16 residues. The CDR3: CASSDPSGGPKETQYF. CDR3 DNA sequence: TGTGCCAGCAGCGATCCAAGCGGGGGGCCAAAAGAGACCCAGTACTTC.

This clonotype occurred a few times. V usage is TRBV5-5 and J usage is TRBJ2-5; weak D call: TRBD1 (6 bases). Trimming removed 2 bases at V and 4 bases at J, with 18 bases between. CDR1 and CDR2 (germline): SGHKS, YYEKEE (reference sequence). The CDR3 consists of 16 residues. CDR3 in amino acids: CASSFGGTGGLETQYF. The CDR3 nucleotides read TGTGCCAGCAGCTTTGGGGGTACTGGGGGCCTAGAGACCCAGTACTTC.

The chain has TRBV7-6 and TRBJ2-5, with 14 bases matching TRBD2. This CDR3 comprises 22 residues. Trimming took 5 bases from V and 1 from J; bases not matched to a gene: 21. The V gene's germline CDR1 is SGHVS and CDR2 FNYEAQ. The CDR3 bases are TGTGCCAGCAGCCCAACAGGGGGAGTTTATACCGGGACTAGCGGGGGCCAAGAGACCCAGTACTTC. It specifies CASSPTGGVYTGTSGGQETQYF.

V usage is TRBV5-6 and J usage is TRBJ2-7; no reliable D call. This CDR3 comprises 14 residues. Trimming shortened V by 0 bases and J by 1 base, and 8 bases separated the two germline ends. Germline V gives CDR1 SGHDT, CDR2 YYEEEE. The CDR3 DNA is TGTGCCAGCAGCTTGGGAGGAAAATCCTACGAGCAGTACTTC. This sequence encodes CASSLGGKSYEQYF.

To note about this clonotype: The junction and the germline gene differ at one end; a read error may be behind it. The chain has TRBV7-7 and TRBJ2-5; D not resolved. CDR1 is SSHAT, CDR2 FNYEAQ, per germline (reference sequence). This CDR3 contains 14 residues. The DNA of the CDR3 is TGTGCTAGCAGCCCCGACCCCCAGCTTCCCTGGCAGTACTTC. Its protein product is CASSPDPQLPWQYF.

This clonotype appeared a few times. The chain is built from TRBV6-5 and TRBJ2-1; D is unresolved. The CDR3 contains 11 residues. The germline V and J ends were trimmed by 6 bases and 9 bases, with 9 bases remaining between them. Germline-derived CDR1 and CDR2 are MNHEY and SVGAGI. This CDR3 reads CASRTLGEQFF. The CDR3 coding sequence is TGTGCCAGCAGAACCCTGGGTGAGCAGTTCTTC.

The chain carries TRBV7-2 and TRBJ2-7; D gene ambiguous. V dropped 1 base and J dropped 9 bases, with 10 bases sitting between them. From germline, CDR1 is SGHTA and CDR2 FQGNSA. The CDR3 spans 12 residues. In DNA form, the CDR3 reads TGTGCCAGCAGCTTAGGAGGTGGGGTGCAGTACTTC. This translates into CASSLGGGVQYF.

V gene TRBV7-9 combines with J gene TRBJ1-4, with no clear D. With 2 bases removed from V and 1 base from J, the gap between germline ends came to 5 bases. The CDR3 has 14 residues. Germline V lookup: CDR1 SEHNR, CDR2 FQNEAQ (reference sequence). In DNA form, the CDR3 reads TGTGCCAGCAGCTTACGGGAAACTAATGAAAAACTGTTTTTT. Its protein is CASSLRETNEKLFF. Looking up the rest from reference TRBV7-9 and TRBJ1-4 gives the full variable domain: DTGVSQNPRHKITKRGQNVTFRCDPISEHNRLYWYRQTLGQGPEFLTYFQNEAQLEKSRLLSDRFSAERPKGSFSTLEIQRTEQGDSAMYLCASSLRETNEKLFFGSGTQLSVL.

In DNA form, the CDR3 reads TGTGCCGCCTGGGCTAACTATGGCTACACCTTC. Translation: CAAWANYGYTF. This chain links TRBV6-2 or TRBV6-3 with TRBJ1-2; D remains ambiguous. Looked up from germline, CDR1 is MNHEY and CDR2 is SVGEGT. V lost 11 bases and J 0 bases, leaving 7 bases between the germline ends. The CDR3 consists of 11 residues.

The sample holds a few counts of this clonotype. This may be a read error: a much more frequent sequence differs by one nucleotide. V gene TRBV9 combines with J gene TRBJ2-5; D is unclear. V was clipped by 0 bases and J by 0 bases, with 0 bases between them. The germline V gene has CDR1 SGDLS and CDR2 YYNGEE. This CDR3 is 12 amino acids long. The CDR3 protein is CASSVDQETQYF. In DNA, the CDR3 is TGTGCCAGCAGCGTAGACCAAGAGACCCAGTACTTC.

In this sample, this clonotype turned up a few times. The chain carries TRBV11-1 and TRBJ2-5; maybe TRBD2 (5 bases). This CDR3 contains 13 residues. CDR1 and CDR2 (germline): SGHAT, FQDESV (reference sequence). With 8 bases removed from V and 5 bases from J, the gap between germline ends came to 15 bases. CDR3 in amino acids: CASGRRSAETQYF. The CDR3 nucleotides read TGTGCCAGCGGTCGGAGGTCAGCGGAGACCCAGTACTTC.

The chain joins TRBV5-6 to TRBJ2-3; D unresolved. Trimming left V 0 bases short and J 1 base short, with 15 bases between. The CDR3 loop spans 17 amino acids. CDR1 and CDR2 (germline): SGHDT, YYEEEE. The CDR3 region has the DNA TGTGCCAGCAGCTTGGGGGCCAGGCTTTGGGGCACAGATACGCAGTATTTT. Amino acid sequence: CASSLGARLWGTDTQYF.